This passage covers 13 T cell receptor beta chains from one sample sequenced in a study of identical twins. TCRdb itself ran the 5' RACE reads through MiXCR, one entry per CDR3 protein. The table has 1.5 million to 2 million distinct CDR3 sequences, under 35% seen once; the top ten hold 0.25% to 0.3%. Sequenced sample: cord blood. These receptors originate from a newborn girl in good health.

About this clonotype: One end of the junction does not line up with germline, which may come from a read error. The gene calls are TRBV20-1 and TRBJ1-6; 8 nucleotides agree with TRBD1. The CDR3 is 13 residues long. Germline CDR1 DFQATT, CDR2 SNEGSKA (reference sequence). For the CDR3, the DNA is TGCAGTGCCCAGGACAGGGTAGTTTCACCCCCCCACTTT. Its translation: CSAQDRVVSPPHF.

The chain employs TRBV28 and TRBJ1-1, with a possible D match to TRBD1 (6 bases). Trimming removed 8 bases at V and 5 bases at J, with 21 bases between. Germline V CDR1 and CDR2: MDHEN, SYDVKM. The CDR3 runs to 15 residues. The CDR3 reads CASSYFGGGGTEAFF. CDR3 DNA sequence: TGTGCCAGCTCTTACTTCGGGGGAGGGGGAACTGAAGCTTTCTTT.

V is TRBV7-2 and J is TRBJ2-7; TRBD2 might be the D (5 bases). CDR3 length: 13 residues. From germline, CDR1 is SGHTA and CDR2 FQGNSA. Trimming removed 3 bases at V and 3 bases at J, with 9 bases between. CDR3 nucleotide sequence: TGTGCCAGCAGCTTCGACTACAACTACGAGCAGTACTTC. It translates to CASSFDYNYEQYF.

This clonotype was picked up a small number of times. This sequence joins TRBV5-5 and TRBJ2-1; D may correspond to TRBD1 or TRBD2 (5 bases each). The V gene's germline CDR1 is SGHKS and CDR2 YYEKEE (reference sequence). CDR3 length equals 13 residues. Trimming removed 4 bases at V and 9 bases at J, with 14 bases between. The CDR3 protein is CASSPYPGSEQFF. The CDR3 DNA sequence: TGTGCCAGCAGCCCCTACCCAGGGAGTGAGCAGTTCTTC.

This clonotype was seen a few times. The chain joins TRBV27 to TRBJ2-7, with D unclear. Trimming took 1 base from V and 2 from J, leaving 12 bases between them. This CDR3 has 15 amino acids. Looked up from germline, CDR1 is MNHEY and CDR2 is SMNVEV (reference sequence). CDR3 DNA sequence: TGTGCCAGCAGTTTATATGTCGCCCGTACCTACGAGCAGTACTTC. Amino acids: CASSLYVARTYEQYF.

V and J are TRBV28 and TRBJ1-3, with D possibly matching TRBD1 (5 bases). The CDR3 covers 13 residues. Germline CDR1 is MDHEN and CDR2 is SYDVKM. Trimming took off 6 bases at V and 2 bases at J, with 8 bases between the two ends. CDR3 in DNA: TGTGCCAGCAGCGGACACCCTGGAAACACCATATATTTT. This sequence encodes CASSGHPGNTIYF.

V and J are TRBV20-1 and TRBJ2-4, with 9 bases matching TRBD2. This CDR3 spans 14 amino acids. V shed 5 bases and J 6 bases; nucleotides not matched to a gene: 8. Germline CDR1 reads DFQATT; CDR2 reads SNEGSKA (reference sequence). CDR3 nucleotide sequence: TGCAGTGCTGTTCCGGGACTAGCTCCAAACATTCAGTACTTC. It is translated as CSAVPGLAPNIQYF.

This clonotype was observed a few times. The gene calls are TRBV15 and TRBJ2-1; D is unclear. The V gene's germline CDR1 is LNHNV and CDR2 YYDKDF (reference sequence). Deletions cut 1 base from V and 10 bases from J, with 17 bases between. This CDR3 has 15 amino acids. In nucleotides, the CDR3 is TGTGCCACCAGCAGAGTGGGCGTCCCTCATGAGGAGCAGTTCTTC. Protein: CATSRVGVPHEEQFF.

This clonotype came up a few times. The CDR3 DNA follows: TGCGCCAGCAGCTTGGTAAAGGGGGGCCCCGGAGAGACCCAGTACTTC. As protein: CASSLVKGGPGETQYF. The rearrangement links TRBV5-1 to TRBJ2-5, with D perhaps given as TRBD1 or TRBD2 (6 bases each). The CDR3 covers 16 residues. CDR1 SGHRS and CDR2 YFSETQ come from the germline V gene. The ends were cut back, 0 bases at V and 4 bases at J, with 16 bases in the middle.

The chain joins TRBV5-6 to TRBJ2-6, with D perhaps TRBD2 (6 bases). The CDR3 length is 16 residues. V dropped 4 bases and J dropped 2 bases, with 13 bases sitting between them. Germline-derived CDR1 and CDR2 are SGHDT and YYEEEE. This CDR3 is CASSRRGTTGANVLTF. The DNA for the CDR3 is TGTGCCAGCAGCAGGCGCGGGACGACTGGGGCCAACGTCCTGACTTTC.

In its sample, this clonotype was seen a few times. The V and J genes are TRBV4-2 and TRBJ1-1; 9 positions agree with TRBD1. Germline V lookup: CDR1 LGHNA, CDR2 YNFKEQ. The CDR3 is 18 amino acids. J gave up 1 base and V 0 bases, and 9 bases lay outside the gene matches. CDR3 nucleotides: TGTGCCAGCAGCCAAGATGGGACAGGGAGTTTTGGGAACACTGAAGCTTTCTTT. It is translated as CASSQDGTGSFGNTEAFF.

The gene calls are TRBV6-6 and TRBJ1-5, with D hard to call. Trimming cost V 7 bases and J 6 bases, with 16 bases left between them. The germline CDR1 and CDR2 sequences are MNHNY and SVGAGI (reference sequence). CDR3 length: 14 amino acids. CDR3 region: CASTSRATGQPQHF. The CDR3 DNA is TGTGCCAGCACCTCCAGAGCTACGGGTCAGCCCCAGCATTTT.

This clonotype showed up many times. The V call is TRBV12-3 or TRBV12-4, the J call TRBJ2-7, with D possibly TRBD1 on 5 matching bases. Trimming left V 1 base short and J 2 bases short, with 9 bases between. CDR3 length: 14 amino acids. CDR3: CASSLEGLTYEQYF. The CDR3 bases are TGTGCCAGCAGTTTAGAGGGGTTAACCTACGAGCAGTACTTC.